This T cell receptor beta chain was captured by sequencing in a study of early T cells in non-severe SARS-CoV-2 infection. On the study more broadly: Bulk RNA from unsorted whole blood was sequenced; chains were unpaired.

The protocol attached unique molecular identifiers to individual cDNA molecules. TCRdb ran MiXCR on the 5' RACE reads and lists one entry per CDR3 protein. The table shows 50,000 to 70,000 distinct CDR3 sequences, with 7% to 8% occurring only once. Study results and limitations: The matching step, a VDJdb search, favored anti-spike CD8 responses and missed private and CD4 specificities.

This clonotype was counted between two and nine times. Its cognate antigen is unknown. The CDR3 extends over 13 amino acids. Trimming removed 3 bases at V and 4 bases at J, with 10 bases between. Germline V lookup: CDR1 MNHEY, CDR2 SVGEGT. Sequenced input: whole blood. The rearrangement links TRBV6-2 or TRBV6-3 to TRBJ2-7; maybe TRBD1 (6 bases). The receptor was isolated from an adult who was a healthcare worker with PCR-confirmed SARS-CoV-2 infection or an uninfected control (not recorded which). DNA of the CDR3: TGTGCCAGCAGTTATTACAGGGAATACGAGCAGTACTTC. Its protein is CASSYYREYEQYF.